This T cell receptor beta chain appears in the sequencing data of a study of blood T cell repertoires in COVID-19. This clone was picked up a small number of times. Germline V gives CDR1 KGHDR, CDR2 SFDVKD. The CDR3 sequence is 12 residues long. The V gene lost 7 bases and the J gene lost 4 bases, with 7 bases spanning the gap. Repertoires were generated with immunoSEQ multiplex PCR, while TCRdb's copy carries only in-frame clones and drops some. The data hold 170,000 or so clones, with about 90% observed a single time. The chain joins TRBV24-1 to TRBJ2-1; D may be TRBD1 (6 bases). This sequence originates from a woman in her forties or fifties who had recovered from COVID-19. What was sequenced was PBMCs or T cells enriched from blood (not recorded which). The CDR3 region has the DNA TGTGCCACCAGCACAGGGTACAATGAGCAGTTCTTC. It translates to CATSTGYNEQFF.